This entry is about one TCR beta chain. Its target is unknown. PCR used 60 Vbeta primers and 13 Jbeta primers. TCRdb's copy holds only in-frame clones and misses some; the assay was immunoSEQ multiplex PCR. The sample table sets out around 80,000 clones. The sample is drawn from a study of cytomegalovirus exposure and HLA in healthy donors. On the study more broadly: Findings of an earlier analysis included about 120 million unique TCR beta sequences from some 190 million T cells.

The study's findings and limits: Association of a missense DCLRE1C variant with TCR beta V- and J-gene trimming was reported in a later analysis. The study labeled 170 or so TCR beta chains cytomegalovirus-associated.

From germline, CDR1 is MNHEY and CDR2 SVGAGI. V trimming: 5 bases; J trimming: 9 bases; junction bases outside the gene matches: 11. The CDR3 sequence is 15 residues long. The sequence was collected from a man aged 35 to 55 in good health and CMV-seronegative. The chain recombines TRBV6-5 with TRBJ2-1, with 9 nucleotides matching TRBD1. The sample comprised PBMCs. CDR3 in amino acids: CASSRRTGARGEQFF. CDR3 sequence (DNA): TGTGCCAGCAGTCGCCGGACAGGGGCCCGCGGTGAGCAGTTCTTC.